This T cell receptor beta chain was sequenced in a study of CD8+ T cells in alopecia areata. Specified treatment: oral pan-JAK inhibitor, 5-10 mg twice daily. The investigators collected lesional scalp punch biopsies and peripheral blood from alopecia areata patients. T lymphocytes (CD4+ and CD8+) were sorted from PBMCs. Sequencing used cDNA as its template, made by extracting RNA and reverse transcribing it. TCRdb's table, derived via immunoSEQ multiplex PCR, lists solely in-frame clones and lacks some. The sample has around 170,000 clones, about 51% seen once; the top ten hold around 10%. The CDR3 totals 14 residues. Trimming took 2 bases from V and 8 from J; bases not matched to a gene: 3. CDR1 and CDR2 (germline): SGHNT, YYREEE (reference sequence).

The sequencing used CD8+ T cells sorted from blood, collected between weeks 51 and 54, from a patient treated with tofacitinib. This chain connects TRBV5-4 to TRBJ2-1; TRBD2 matches at 11 bases. This sequence originates from a human donor with alopecia areata. CDR3 protein: CASSLLAGEDEQFF. For the CDR3, the DNA is TGTGCCAGCAGCTTACTAGCGGGGGAGGATGAGCAGTTCTTC.